This entry features one T cell receptor beta chain sequence. Patients with alopecia areata provided lesional scalp punch biopsies as well as peripheral blood. Investigators isolated RNA and reverse transcribed it into cDNA to act as the sequencing template. Produced via immunoSEQ multiplex PCR; TCRdb's table is partial and in-frame only. This sample has 130,000 to 150,000 clones, with about nine tenths found just once. These data belong to a study of CD8+ T cells in alopecia areata. This receptor was identified in a human donor with alopecia areata. The material was CD8+ T cells sorted from blood, obtained at week 0.

The CDR3 sequence is CASSGANGFYNEQFF. CDR3 sequence (DNA): TGTGCCAGCAGCGGGGCTAATGGTTTCTACAATGAGCAGTTCTTC. The chain recombines TRBV5-6 with TRBJ2-1, with D perhaps TRBD1 (5 bases). V was trimmed by 4 bases and J by 3 bases, leaving 14 bases between them. There are 15 residues in the CDR3. Germline assignment: CDR1 SGHDT and CDR2 YYEEEE.